The next 17 T cell receptor beta chains were all read from a single sample in a study of glioma-infiltrating T cells after dendritic cell vaccination. Noted time point: after dendritic cell vaccination, including at tumor progression/relapse. Sequenced by immunoSEQ multiplex PCR; TCRdb stores in-frame clones only, minus some. The table includes roughly 60,000 clones, approximately 80% detected once. Here the sequenced sample was blood, taken after dendritic cell vaccination. These TCRs come from a human donor with glioblastoma.

The chain employs TRBV29-1 and TRBJ1-3; TRBD1 agrees at 7 bases. Losses at the gene ends were 4 bases for V and 0 bases for J; bases not matched to a gene: 6. Germline V lookup: CDR1 SQVTM, CDR2 ANQGSEA. The CDR3 sequence is 15 residues long. The CDR3 is CSVGERGPSGNTIYF. In DNA form, the CDR3 reads TGCAGCGTTGGGGAGAGGGGGCCCTCTGGAAACACCATATATTTT.

This clone was found a few times. The chain combines TRBV5-1 with TRBJ2-3; perhaps TRBD2 as D (7 bases). The CDR3 has 13 residues. Germline CDR1 SGHRS, CDR2 YFSETQ. V was cut by 6 bases and J by 7 bases, with 15 bases left in between. The chain's CDR3 is CASNLRGGYTQYF. The CDR3 DNA reads as TGCGCCAGCAATCTTAGGGGGGGATATACGCAGTATTTT.

The chain combines TRBV13 with TRBJ1-3; D is unresolved. The CDR3 has 13 amino acids. The germline V and J ends were trimmed by 10 bases and 8 bases, with 18 bases remaining between them. Germline CDR1 reads PRHDT; CDR2 reads FYEKMQ (reference sequence). In DNA, the CDR3 is TGTGCCATCCCGGATAGCGCTCGGGACACCATATATTTT. It translates to CAIPDSARDTIYF. Using reference TRBV13 and TRBJ1-3 for the parts outside the CDR3, the full variable domain is AAGVIQSPRHLIKEKRETATLKCYPIPRHDTVYWYQQGPGQDPQFLISFYEKMQSDKGSIPDRFSAQQFSDYHSELNMSSLELGDSALYFCAIPDSARDTIYFGEGSWLTVV.

The chain employs TRBV5-4 and TRBJ1-3; the D gene is possibly TRBD1 (6 bases). Trimming left V 0 bases short and J 0 bases short, with 10 bases between. CDR1 is SGHNT, CDR2 YYREEE, per germline (reference sequence). CDR3 length: 16 amino acids. In DNA form, the CDR3 reads TGTGCCAGCAGCTTGGCCGCAGGGGCCTCTGGAAACACCATATATTTT. The encoded protein is CASSLAAGASGNTIYF.

This rearrangement joins TRBV18 to TRBJ2-7, with D tentatively TRBD1 (6 bases). The CDR3 runs 13 residues. Germline loops: CDR1 KGHSH, CDR2 LQKENI. V lost 3 bases, J lost 2 bases, and 8 bases lay in between. The CDR3 protein is CASSPGGTYEQYF. DNA of the CDR3: TGTGCCAGCTCACCTGGGGGCACCTACGAGCAGTACTTC.

This clone was picked up a small number of times. This chain links TRBV2 with TRBJ1-3, with no clear D. Germline CDR1 is SNHLY and CDR2 is FYNNEI. The CDR3 runs 15 residues. Trimming pared 3 bases from V and 4 bases from J, leaving 13 bases between. CDR3 DNA: TGTGCCAGCAGTGATTCGCAGGATTCAGGAAACACCATATATTTT. This translates into CASSDSQDSGNTIYF.

The chain combines TRBV10-1 with TRBJ2-3; TRBD2 might be the D (7 bases). Trimming pared 5 bases from V and 6 bases from J, leaving 18 bases between. From germline, CDR1 is WNHNN and CDR2 SYGVQD (reference sequence). The CDR3 runs to 15 residues. The CDR3 is CASSPPEGGPDTQYF. CDR3 coding DNA: TGCGCCAGCAGTCCCCCTGAGGGGGGGCCCGATACGCAGTATTTT.

The genes are TRBV10-1 and TRBJ2-7; 9 nucleotides line up with TRBD1. The CDR3 is 14 residues long. Trimming removed 3 bases from V and 5 bases from J; junction bases left unmatched: 5. Germline V gene data show CDR1 as WNHNN and CDR2 as SYGVQD (reference sequence). The CDR3 nucleotides read TGCGCCAGCAGTGAACAGGGGGCGGCCGACGAGCAGTACTTC. Translated: CASSEQGAADEQYF.

The rearrangement joins TRBV7-2 to TRBJ2-3; 14 bases agree with TRBD2. Germline lookup yields CDR1 SGHTA and CDR2 FQGNSA. The CDR3 totals 18 residues. V gave up 5 bases and J gave up 3 bases; unmatched junction bases: 10. CDR3 protein: CASSLGLAGGRGTDTQYF. The CDR3 DNA follows: TGTGCCAGCAGCCTCGGACTAGCGGGGGGAAGGGGAACAGATACGCAGTATTTT. Full variable domain (outside the CDR3, taken from reference TRBV7-2 and TRBJ2-3): GAGVSQSPSNKVTEKGKDVELRCDPISGHTALYWYRQSLGQGLEFLIYFQGNSAPDKSGLPSDRFSAERTGGSVSTLTIQRTQQEDSAVYLCASSLGLAGGRGTDTQYFGPGTRLTVL.

The chain carries TRBV18 and TRBJ2-3; possible D gene TRBD1, 5 bases. Germline values: CDR1 KGHSH, CDR2 LQKENI. V lost 3 bases to trimming and J lost 2 bases, with 12 bases between them. CDR3 length: 15 amino acids. The CDR3 spells CASSPKGPHTDTQYF. The CDR3 region has the DNA TGTGCCAGCTCACCGAAGGGGCCCCACACAGATACGCAGTATTTT.

This clone appeared a few times. This chain connects TRBV21-1 to TRBJ1-3. TRBV21-1 is a recognized pseudogene. The CDR3 is 11 residues long. The CDR3 loop is CATPGIDTIYF. The CDR3 nucleotides are TGTGCCACCCCGGGGATAGACACCATATATTTT.

The chain is built from TRBV6-5 and TRBJ1-2, with TRBD1 identical over 8 bases. The CDR3 consists of 13 residues. In germline, CDR1 is MNHEY, CDR2 SVGAGI. The J segment lost 8 bases and the V segment lost 5 bases, leaving 7 bases of the junction unmatched. CDR3 loop: CASSRTGTGGYTF. In DNA, the CDR3 is TGTGCCAGCAGTCGTACAGGGACAGGAGGCTACACCTTC.

The rearrangement joins TRBV30 to TRBJ2-1; D not resolved. Germline CDR1 and CDR2: GTSNPN and SVGIG (reference sequence). V shed 2 bases and J shed 5 bases, with 4 bases lying between them. CDR3 length: 11 residues. The CDR3 loop is CAWSNNNEQFF. DNA of the CDR3: TGTGCCTGGAGTAACAACAATGAGCAGTTCTTC.

This clone was seen once. This chain connects TRBV5-1 to TRBJ1-2; no firm D call. Looked up from germline, CDR1 is SGHRS and CDR2 is YFSETQ. Trimming shortened V by 6 bases and J by 8 bases, and 14 bases separated the two germline ends. The CDR3 is made up of 12 amino acids. CDR3 in amino acids: CASTSLGSGYTF. CDR3 nucleotide sequence: TGCGCCAGCACCTCACTGGGGAGCGGCTACACCTTC.

This sequence joins TRBV29-1 and TRBJ1-1, with 7 bases lining up with TRBD1. This CDR3 is built from 13 residues. The J segment lost 3 bases and the V segment lost 7 bases, leaving 8 bases of the junction unmatched. Germline V gives CDR1 SQVTM, CDR2 ANQGSEA. CDR3 coding DNA: TGCAGCGGACAGGACAGGTTTGACACTGAAGCTTTCTTT. Its protein product is CSGQDRFDTEAFF. Full variable domain (missing parts from reference TRBV29-1 and TRBJ1-1): SAVISQKPSRDICQRGTSLTIQCQVDSQVTMMFWYRQQPGQSLTLIATANQGSEATYESGFVIDKFPISRPNLTFSTLTVSNMSPEDSSIYLCSGQDRFDTEAFFGQGTRLTVV.

The gene calls are TRBV7-2 and TRBJ1-2; no reliable D call. Per germline, CDR1 SGHTA and CDR2 FQGNSA. The CDR3 contains 12 residues. The V end was cut by 1 base, the J end by 8 bases, with 8 bases between. This CDR3 reads CASSLEARGYTF. The CDR3 DNA reads TGTGCCAGCAGCTTAGAAGCCAGGGGCTACACCTTC. Using reference TRBV7-2 and TRBJ1-2 for the parts outside the CDR3, the full variable domain is GAGVSQSPSNKVTEKGKDVELRCDPISGHTALYWYRQSLGQGLEFLIYFQGNSAPDKSGLPSDRFSAERTGGSVSTLTIQRTQQEDSAVYLCASSLEARGYTFGSGTRLTVV.

CDR3 sequence: CASSEDRDTDTQYF. CDR3 in DNA: TGTGCCAGCAGTGAAGACAGGGACACAGATACGCAGTATTTT. V is TRBV6-5 and J is TRBJ2-3; 7 bases align to TRBD1. The V segment lost 5 bases and the J segment 2 bases; nucleotides outside the gene matches: 4. CDR1 is MNHEY and CDR2 is SVGAGI in the germline V gene. This CDR3 spans 14 amino acids.